The 31 T cell receptor beta chains below were found in one sample sequenced in a study of cytomegalovirus exposure and HLA in healthy donors. PCR involved 60 Vbeta and 13 Jbeta primers. The method was immunoSEQ multiplex PCR; TCRdb's version includes in-frame clones alone and lacks a portion of them. The data hold around 200,000 clones, with roughly 79% observed a single time. The sequenced sample consisted of PBMCs. These receptors originate from a male donor in good health and CMV-seronegative.

The rearrangement uses TRBV5-4 and TRBJ2-7; 9 nucleotides agree with TRBD2. The germline V gene has CDR1 SGHNT and CDR2 YYREEE (reference sequence). The junction had 8 bases not matched to a gene; V was cut back by 4 bases and J by 0 bases. This CDR3 contains 16 residues. Here the CDR3 reads CASSPRGGGVSYEQYF. CDR3 nucleotide sequence: TGTGCCAGCAGCCCGAGGGGCGGGGGGGTCTCCTACGAGCAGTACTTC.

The V gene is TRBV4-3, the J gene TRBJ1-1; no clear D gene. The CDR3 has 13 residues. V dropped 3 bases and J dropped 3 bases, with 8 bases sitting between them. Germline V gene sequence: CDR1 LGHNA, CDR2 YSLEER. The CDR3 bases are TGCGCCAGCAGCCACGGGGTGGACACTGAAGCTTTCTTT. Translated, it gives CASSHGVDTEAFF.

The sample holds a few counts of this clone. The rearrangement uses TRBV6-6 and TRBJ1-2; no firm D call. The V gene's germline CDR1 is MNHNY and CDR2 SVGAGI (reference sequence). V was pared by 6 bases and J by 8 bases, with 13 bases between. The CDR3 covers 12 residues. CDR3 in DNA: TGTGCCAGCAGCAAAGAGCCAGGAGGCTACACCTTC. Its protein is CASSKEPGGYTF.

A single count supports this clone. The V call is TRBV2, the J call TRBJ2-7; 7 bases align to TRBD2. V was pared by 7 bases and J by 7 bases, with 4 bases of the junction left unmatched. In germline, CDR1 is SNHLY, CDR2 FYNNEI. The CDR3 length is 11 residues. The CDR3: CASKGGFEQYF. The CDR3 region has the DNA TGTGCCAGCAAGGGAGGGTTTGAGCAGTACTTC.

The J gene is TRBJ1-2, the V gene TRBV9; D might be TRBD1 (5 bases). Germline CDR1 is SGDLS and CDR2 is YYNGEE. Trimming removed 1 base from V and 4 bases from J, with 17 bases in between. This CDR3 spans 16 amino acids. The CDR3 DNA sequence: TGTGCCAGCAGCGTATTTCAGGGCCAGGGAGGCTATGGCTACACCTTC. The encoded protein is CASSVFQGQGGYGYTF.

V is TRBV27 and J is TRBJ2-3, with D perhaps TRBD2 (6 bases). Germline V gene sequence: CDR1 MNHEY, CDR2 SMNVEV (reference sequence). Between the trimmed V and J ends, which lost 5 bases and 2 bases, there was a span of 11 bases. The CDR3 contains 14 residues. The DNA for the CDR3 is TGTGCCAGCAGTGCGGGACCTCTCACAGATACGCAGTATTTT. Protein sequence: CASSAGPLTDTQYF.

The chain joins TRBV29-1 to TRBJ1-4; D possibly corresponds to TRBD1 (5 bases). The V end was cut by 4 bases, the J end by 5 bases, with 8 bases between. Germline values: CDR1 SQVTM, CDR2 ANQGSEA. The CDR3 loop spans 12 amino acids. CDR3 sequence: CSVVGVNEKLFF. CDR3 sequence (DNA): TGCAGCGTTGTAGGGGTCAATGAAAAACTGTTTTTT.

The chain combines TRBV2 with TRBJ2-7; D might be TRBD1 (5 bases). The CDR3 consists of 12 residues. V lost 6 bases to trimming and J lost 2 bases, with 8 bases between them. Per the germline V gene, CDR1 is SNHLY and CDR2 is FYNNEI. The CDR3, as DNA: TGTGCCAGCAGGGACATAACCTACGAGCAGTACTTC. The encoded protein is CASRDITYEQYF.

This clone came up a few times. The chain links TRBV5-6 to TRBJ1-1; no clear D gene. The V end lost 5 bases, the J end lost 6 bases, and 17 bases lay between the germline ends. This CDR3 is 14 amino acids long. Germline-derived CDR1 and CDR2 are SGHDT and YYEEEE. The CDR3 reads CASRRERLKSEAFF. The CDR3 bases are TGTGCCAGCAGACGGGAAAGACTCAAATCTGAAGCTTTCTTT.

This clone was counted only a few times. The V call is TRBV6-5, the J call TRBJ2-1; perhaps TRBD2 as D (5 bases). This CDR3 spans 13 amino acids. Between the trimmed V and J ends, which lost 5 bases and 5 bases, there was a span of 10 bases. In germline, CDR1 is MNHEY, CDR2 SVGAGI. The CDR3 is CASSSSVNNEQFF. The CDR3 bases are TGTGCCAGCAGTAGTAGCGTCAACAATGAGCAGTTCTTC.

V is TRBV29-1 and J is TRBJ1-2; D is possibly TRBD1 (6 bases). The CDR3 covers 15 residues. Germline V lookup: CDR1 SQVTM, CDR2 ANQGSEA. Trimming removed 2 bases at V and 0 bases at J, with 13 bases between. CDR3 sequence reads: CSVESRGTTNYGYTF. The DNA of the CDR3 is TGCAGCGTTGAAAGCAGGGGCACCACTAACTATGGCTACACCTTC.

This chain links TRBV7-9 with TRBJ1-2; D ambiguous. V lost 4 bases to trimming and J lost 2 bases, with 17 bases between them. The CDR3 length is 16 residues. The V gene's germline CDR1 is SEHNR and CDR2 FQNEAQ (reference sequence). The CDR3, as DNA: TGTGCCAGCAGCTCAGACGCAGGAGGGCGGAACTATGGCTACACCTTC. Its translation is CASSSDAGGRNYGYTF.

The J gene is TRBJ1-2, the V gene TRBV18, with D maybe TRBD1 (6 bases). V shed 2 bases and J shed 5 bases, with 9 bases lying between them. This CDR3 region has 13 residues. CDR1 and CDR2 (germline): KGHSH, LQKENI. CDR3 nucleotides: TGTGCCAGCTCACCAAACAGGGAGTATGGCTACACCTTC. Translating gives CASSPNREYGYTF.

This clone has a handful of counts. The chain recombines TRBV7-3 with TRBJ2-1; 7 bases agree with TRBD2. CDR1 and CDR2 from the germline V gene are SGHTA and FQGTGA. The CDR3 has 18 residues. After removal of 1 base from V and 1 base from J, the junction contained 10 bases not matched to a gene. The DNA for the CDR3 is TGTGCCAGCAGCTTAAGGGGAGGGAATATCGCTTCCTACAATGAGCAGTTCTTC. This sequence encodes CASSLRGGNIASYNEQFF.

The chain is built from TRBV19 and TRBJ1-5; 11 nucleotides agree with TRBD1. V lost 1 base, J lost 4 bases, and 3 bases stayed unmatched. This CDR3 has 16 residues. Germline CDR1 reads LNHDA; CDR2 reads SQIVND (reference sequence). CDR3 nucleotide sequence: TGTGCCAGTAGTATAGTCGGGACAGGGGGGAATCAGCCCCAGCATTTT. It codes for CASSIVGTGGNQPQHF.

In its sample, this clone was seen a few times. The CDR3 nucleotides read TGTGCCAGCAGTGAAGTGGAGGGAAACACCATATATTTT. Its protein product is CASSEVEGNTIYF. The chain joins TRBV6-1 to TRBJ1-3; D remains ambiguous. The V end was cut by 1 base, the J end by 4 bases, with 5 bases between. Germline assignment: CDR1 MNHNS and CDR2 SASEGT. CDR3 length: 13 amino acids.

This clone appeared a single time. This chain connects TRBV5-6 to TRBJ1-1, with unresolved D. The CDR3 covers 14 residues. CDR1 and CDR2 (germline): SGHDT, YYEEEE. The V end lost 2 bases, the J end lost 3 bases, and 11 bases lay between the germline ends. The CDR3 reads CASSFAGEYTEAFF. The CDR3 nucleotides read TGTGCCAGCAGCTTCGCCGGGGAATACACTGAAGCTTTCTTT.

The rearrangement joins TRBV4-3 to TRBJ2-1; TRBD1 might be the D (6 bases). V lost 2 bases and J lost 5, with 13 bases in between. CDR3 length: 15 amino acids. From germline, CDR1 is LGHNA and CDR2 YSLEER. DNA of the CDR3: TGCGCCAGCAGCCAAAGCAGGGGTAGGAACAATGAGCAGTTCTTC. Translating it yields CASSQSRGRNNEQFF.

As regards this clone: The identical CDR3 is also encoded by other nucleotide sequences in the sample. The V and J genes are TRBV28 and TRBJ2-7, with 10 bases matching TRBD1. CDR3 length: 14 amino acids. Losses at the gene ends were 4 bases for V and 0 bases for J; bases not matched to a gene: 0. Germline V gene sequence: CDR1 MDHEN, CDR2 SYDVKM. DNA of the CDR3: TGTGCCAGCAGTTGGACAGGGGGCTCCTACGAGCAGTACTTC. It codes for CASSWTGGSYEQYF. The whole variable domain, filled in from reference TRBV28 and TRBJ2-7, reads DVKVTQSSRYLVKRTGEKVFLECVQDMDHENMFWYRQDPGLGLRLIYFSYDVKMKEKGDIPEGYSVSREKKERFSLILESASTNQTSMYLCASSWTGGSYEQYFGPGTRLTVT.

V is TRBV7-2 and J is TRBJ1-1; 7 nucleotides agree with TRBD1. The junction had 8 bases not matched to a gene; V was cut back by 4 bases and J by 0 bases. In germline, CDR1 is SGHTA, CDR2 FQGNSA. The CDR3 extends over 16 amino acids. CDR3 bases: TGTGCCAGCAGCTCCCGACGGGGACAGCTGAACACTGAAGCTTTCTTT. Encoded protein: CASSSRRGQLNTEAFF.

The chain has TRBV6-6 and TRBJ1-2, with 8 bases identical to TRBD1. Germline V gene data show CDR1 as MNHNY and CDR2 as SVGAGI (reference sequence). The CDR3 consists of 15 residues. With V trimmed by 9 bases and J by 3 bases, 12 bases remained unmatched. This CDR3 reads CASTQGAEGHYGYTF. Written as DNA, the CDR3 is TGTGCCAGTACTCAGGGGGCGGAGGGTCACTATGGCTACACCTTC.

The rearrangement uses TRBV27 and TRBJ2-5, with 7 positions matching TRBD1. The DNA end is more similar to TRBJ2-7, so the J call may be wrong. CDR1 and CDR2 (germline): MNHEY, SMNVEV (reference sequence). The CDR3 contains 13 residues. The CDR3 DNA reads as TGTGCCAGCAGTTTGGGACAGTACAACGAGCAGTACTTC. This gives the protein CASSLGQYNEQYF.

On this clone: This CDR3 is also generated by other DNA sequences in the sample. This chain links TRBV9 with TRBJ2-1, with 8 bases fitting TRBD2. This CDR3 has 16 amino acids. V lost 0 bases, J lost 3 bases, and 5 bases stayed unmatched. CDR1 and CDR2 from the germline V gene are SGDLS and YYNGEE. The CDR3 nucleotides are TGTGCCAGCAGCGTAGTCGGTAGCGGGAACTACAATGAGCAGTTCTTC. Its protein is CASSVVGSGNYNEQFF.

The chain carries TRBV9 and TRBJ1-2; D might be TRBD1 (5 bases). Germline CDR1 is SGDLS and CDR2 is YYNGEE. Trimming shortened V by 0 bases and J by 7 bases, and 10 bases separated the two germline ends. The CDR3 runs 13 residues. CDR3 in DNA: TGTGCCAGCAGCGTAGGACAGCTTGGTGGCTACACCTTC. This gives the protein CASSVGQLGGYTF.

The rearrangement joins TRBV5-6 to TRBJ1-2; TRBD1 agrees at 8 bases. Germline V gene sequence: CDR1 SGHDT, CDR2 YYEEEE. Unmatched junction bases numbered 4, after V lost 0 bases and J lost 6 bases. The CDR3 totals 14 residues. CDR3 region: CASSLGTGIHGYTF. The CDR3 nucleotides are TGTGCCAGCAGCTTGGGGACAGGGATCCATGGCTACACCTTC.

The chain carries TRBV7-2 and TRBJ1-2; a weak D match, TRBD1 (6 bases). From germline, CDR1 is SGHTA and CDR2 FQGNSA. The CDR3 covers 16 residues. V lost 0 bases, J lost 2 bases, and 13 bases lay in between. CDR3 loop: CASSLAPGTSNYGYTF. The CDR3 nucleotides are TGTGCCAGCAGCTTAGCACCGGGGACAAGCAACTATGGCTACACCTTC. The full variable domain, rest sourced from reference TRBV7-2 and TRBJ1-2, is GAGVSQSPSNKVTEKGKDVELRCDPISGHTALYWYRQSLGQGLEFLIYFQGNSAPDKSGLPSDRFSAERTGGSVSTLTIQRTQQEDSAVYLCASSLAPGTSNYGYTFGSGTRLTVV.

This chain uses TRBV4-3 with TRBJ2-3; 10 bases line up with TRBD2. Losses at the gene ends were 0 bases for V and 4 bases for J; bases not matched to a gene: 7. CDR3 size: 17 residues. From germline, CDR1 is LGHNA and CDR2 YSLEER. CDR3 amino acids: CASSQEIKRGGSDTQYF. In nucleotides, the CDR3 is TGCGCCAGCAGCCAAGAGATAAAGCGGGGGGGCTCAGATACGCAGTATTTT.

This clone was recorded a few times. The chain has TRBV9 and TRBJ1-2; 7 bases agree with TRBD1. V lost 4 bases to trimming and J lost 0 bases; unmatched junction nucleotides: 6. Germline loops: CDR1 SGDLS, CDR2 YYNGEE. The CDR3 contains 15 residues. The CDR3 DNA follows: TGTGCCAGCAGCTCCTGGACAGGTGCTAACTATGGCTACACCTTC. Translated, it gives CASSSWTGANYGYTF.

The chain couples TRBV11-3 to TRBJ2-1; 7 positions match TRBD2. This CDR3 has 15 residues. Per the germline V gene, CDR1 is SGHNT and CDR2 is YENEEA. The V and J ends lost 5 bases and 2 bases, in that order; junction bases with no gene match: 6. In DNA form, the CDR3 reads TGTGCCAGCAGCCCGGGGCGGGAGACCTACAATGAGCAGTTCTTC. Translating it yields CASSPGRETYNEQFF.

The chain has TRBV18 and TRBJ1-1; 9 bases are a match to TRBD1. This CDR3 is built from 16 residues. Germline CDR1 reads KGHSH; CDR2 reads LQKENI. V trimming: 3 bases; J trimming: 1 base; junction bases outside the gene matches: 6. CDR3 loop: CASSPRKQGANTEAFF. In DNA, the CDR3 is TGTGCCAGCTCACCGAGAAAACAGGGGGCGAACACTGAAGCTTTCTTT.

The J gene is TRBJ1-2, the V gene TRBV5-4; 7 bases are a match to TRBD1. The length of the CDR3 is 13 residues. Germline V CDR1 and CDR2: SGHNT, YYREEE (reference sequence). The V segment lost 4 bases and the J segment 3 bases; nucleotides outside the gene matches: 3. CDR3 nucleotide sequence: TGTGCCAGCAGCCGTGACAGGGACTATGGCTACACCTTC. Translating it yields CASSRDRDYGYTF. The full variable domain, with the rest looked up from reference TRBV5-4 and TRBJ1-2, is ETGVTQSPTHLIKTRGQQVTLRCSSQSGHNTVSWYQQALGQGPQFIFQYYREEENGRGNFPPRFSGLQFPNYSSELNVNALELDDSALYLCASSRDRDYGYTFGSGTRLTVV.